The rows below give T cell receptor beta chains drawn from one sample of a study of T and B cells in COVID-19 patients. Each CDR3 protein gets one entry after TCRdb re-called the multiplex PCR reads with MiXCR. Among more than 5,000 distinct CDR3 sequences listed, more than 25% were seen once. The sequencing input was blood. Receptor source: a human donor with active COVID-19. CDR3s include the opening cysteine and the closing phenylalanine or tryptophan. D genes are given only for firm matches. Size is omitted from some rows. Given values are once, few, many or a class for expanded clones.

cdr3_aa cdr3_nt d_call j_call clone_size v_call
CASNDRGGTDTQYF TGTGCCAGCAACGACAGGGGAGGGACAGATACGCAGTATTTT - TRBJ2-3 - TRBV6-5
CASSLARGGTGELFF TGTGCCAGCAGCTTAGCCAGGGGAGGAACCGGGGAGCTGTTTTTT - TRBJ2-2 - TRBV7-2
CAISDRGLNTEAFF TGTGCCATCAGTGACAGGGGCCTCAACACTGAAGCTTTCTTT - TRBJ1-1 few TRBV10-3
CASSLSPTGSNTEAFF TGTGCCAGCAGCTTAAGTCCGACAGGGAGTAACACTGAAGCTTTCTTT TRBD1 TRBJ1-1 few TRBV11-1
CASSLTGAEETQYF TGTGCCAGCAGTTTAACGGGGGCGGAAGAGACCCAGTACTTC - TRBJ2-5 few TRBV12-3/TRBV12-4
CASSLGMPGDTQYF TGTGCCAGCAGTCTCGGGATGCCTGGAGATACGCAGTATTTT - TRBJ2-3 - TRBV27
CASRVGVSKGYGYTF TGTGCCAGCAGGGTGGGCGTCTCTAAGGGATATGGCTACACCTTC - TRBJ1-2 few TRBV27
CASSDPLPTNEQFF TGCGCCAGCAGTGACCCCCTTCCAACGAATGAGCAGTTCTTC - TRBJ2-1 - TRBV10-1
CASSLGREGYNEQFF TGTGCCAGCAGTTTGGGGCGGGAGGGCTACAATGAGCAGTTCTTC TRBD2 TRBJ2-1 medium-sized TRBV12-3/TRBV12-4
CASSLTAGSTDTQYF TGTGCCAGCAGTTTAACGGCGGGGAGCACAGATACGCAGTATTTT - TRBJ2-3 few TRBV27
CASSSRQVGYEQYF TGTGCCAGCAGCTCTAGACAGGTGGGCTACGAGCAGTACTTC - TRBJ2-7 few TRBV5-6
CSARGTGGRGFF TGCAGCGCCCGAGGGACGGGAGGTAGAGGATTCTTC TRBD2 TRBJ2-1 few TRBV29-1
CASSEEIIYEGANEKLFF TGTGCCAGCAGTGAGGAGATAATATATGAGGGAGCTAATGAAAAACTGTTTTTT - TRBJ1-4 few TRBV6-1
CASRSMTWVNTEAFF TGTGCCAGTAGGTCCATGACGTGGGTGAACACTGAAGCTTTCTTT - TRBJ1-1 few TRBV19
CASSTGPNTGELFF TGTGCCAGTAGTACGGGACCGAACACCGGGGAGCTGTTTTTT - TRBJ2-2 - TRBV19
CSARGQGHLSYEQYF TGCAGTGCTAGGGGGCAGGGACACCTCTCCTACGAGCAGTACTTC - TRBJ2-7 - TRBV20-1
CASSLGRGSSYEQYF TGTGCCAGCAGCTTGGGACGCGGGAGTTCATACGAGCAGTACTTC TRBD2 TRBJ2-7 few TRBV5-4
CASSLEGRQNSPLHF TGTGCCAGCAGCTTGGAGGGACGGCAGAATTCACCCCTCCACTTT - TRBJ1-6 medium-sized TRBV5-4
CASSFQGTNEKLFF TGTGCCAGCAGTTTCCAGGGGACTAATGAAAAACTGTTTTTT - TRBJ1-4 - TRBV28
CASSLQERTDTQYF TGTGCCAGCAGCTTACAGGAGCGCACAGATACGCAGTATTTT - TRBJ2-3 - TRBV7-9
CASSLGQGPSYEQYF TGTGCTAGCAGCTTGGGACAGGGACCCTCCTACGAGCAGTACTTC TRBD1 TRBJ2-7 - TRBV7-4
CASSLAGVPYNEQFF TGTGCCAGCAGCTTAGCCGGGGTTCCCTACAATGAGCAGTTCTTC - TRBJ2-1 - TRBV11-2
CSVEYRDRGYEQYF TGCAGCGTTGAATACAGGGACAGGGGCTACGAGCAGTACTTC TRBD1 TRBJ2-7 - TRBV29-1
CASSLIYSANSNQPQHF TGTGCCAGCAGTTTAATTTATTCCGCGAATAGCAATCAGCCCCAGCATTTT - TRBJ1-5 - TRBV12-3/TRBV12-4
CASSYGTSGRYEQYF TGCGCCAGCAGCTACGGGACTAGCGGGAGGTACGAGCAGTACTTC TRBD2 TRBJ2-7 - TRBV13
CASSGTGRHGYTF TGTGCCAGCAGTGGGACAGGTCGTCACGGCTACACCTTC TRBD1 TRBJ1-2 few TRBV27
CASSLRLAGETQYF TGTGCCAGCAGTTTGCGACTAGCGGGAGAGACCCAGTACTTC TRBD2 TRBJ2-5 - TRBV27
CASSQGQGVYEQYF TGTGCCAGCAGCCAAGGACAGGGGGTCTACGAGCAGTACTTC TRBD1 TRBJ2-7 - TRBV14
CASSPTPLRGSEQFF TGTGCCAGCAGTCCAACTCCGCTCCGGGGGAGTGAGCAGTTCTTC - TRBJ2-1 few TRBV27
CASAGENQPQHF TGTGCCAGCGCTGGGGAGAATCAGCCCCAGCATTTT - TRBJ1-5 few TRBV12-3/TRBV12-4
CSARREPGLAVYNEQFF TGCAGTGCTAGAAGGGAGCCGGGACTAGCGGTTTACAATGAGCAGTTCTTC TRBD2 TRBJ2-1 - TRBV20-1
CASSRERGNSPLHF TGTGCCAGCAGTCGGGAAAGGGGAAATTCACCCCTCCACTTT - TRBJ1-6 - TRBV6-5
CATSDSYSDFGSYNEQFF TGTGCCACCAGTGATTCATACTCAGACTTCGGCTCCTACAATGAGCAGTTCTTC - TRBJ2-1 few TRBV24-1
CASSLKQGSTNEQFF TGTGCCAGCAGTTTAAAACAGGGGAGTACGAATGAGCAGTTCTTC TRBD1 TRBJ2-1 medium-sized TRBV12-3/TRBV12-4
CASSLAAGDGYTF TGTGCCAGCAGCTTGGCGGCAGGGGATGGCTACACCTTC - TRBJ1-2 many TRBV5-5
CSVEGLSGSPDTQYF TGCAGCGTTGAGGGACTTAGCGGGAGCCCAGATACGCAGTATTTT TRBD2 TRBJ2-3 medium-sized TRBV29-1
CASSQAGSSYNEQFF TGTGCCAGCAGCCAAGCGGGGAGCTCCTACAATGAGCAGTTCTTC - TRBJ2-1 - TRBV14
CSVRGTGANVLTF TGCAGCGTGAGGGGAACTGGGGCCAACGTCCTGACTTTC - TRBJ2-6 medium-sized TRBV29-1
CASSSTGVRAEAFF TGTGCCAGCAGCTCGACAGGGGTGCGCGCTGAAGCTTTCTTT TRBD1 TRBJ1-1 - TRBV5-6
CASKSITQGTGNTIYF TGTGCCAGTAAAAGCATCACACAGGGGACTGGAAACACCATATATTTT TRBD1 TRBJ1-3 few TRBV19
CASGGDSPLHF TGTGCCAGCGGGGGGGATTCACCCCTCCACTTT - TRBJ1-6 - TRBV6-5
CSVRDVGFNSPLHF TGCAGCGTCAGGGACGTTGGATTTAATTCACCCCTCCACTTT - TRBJ1-6 medium-sized TRBV29-1
CASSPRGQSDMDTQYF TGTGCCAGCAGCCCCAGGGGACAGTCCGACATGGATACGCAGTATTTT TRBD1 TRBJ2-3 medium-sized TRBV11-1
CASTSAKNIQYF TGTGCCAGTACTTCCGCCAAAAACATTCAGTACTTC - TRBJ2-4 medium-sized TRBV19
CASSRGQGRVNSPLHF TGTGCCAGCAGCCGGGGACAGGGAAGGGTGAATTCACCCCTCCACTTT TRBD1 TRBJ1-6 few TRBV5-4
CASSATGLAGVQPGELFF TGTGCCAGCAGCGCAACTGGACTAGCGGGAGTGCAGCCCGGGGAGCTGTTTTTT TRBD2 TRBJ2-2 - TRBV7-9
CASSSGQGALYEQYF TGTGCCAGCAGCTCAGGACAGGGGGCACTCTACGAGCAGTACTTC TRBD1 TRBJ2-7 - TRBV5-6
CASSPLSGSTYNEQFF TGTGCCAGCAGTCCTCTAAGCGGGAGCACCTACAATGAGCAGTTCTTC TRBD2 TRBJ2-1 - TRBV6-5
CASSWRQDPYTEAFF TGTGCCAGCAGTTGGCGACAAGACCCCTACACTGAAGCTTTCTTT - TRBJ1-1 - TRBV27
CASSVEAWDRVEKLFF TGTGCCAGCAGTGTTGAGGCATGGGACAGGGTTGAAAAACTGTTTTTT TRBD1 TRBJ1-4 - TRBV6-1
CAWRLTGLKEQFF TGTGCCTGGAGATTGACAGGTTTAAAGGAGCAGTTCTTC - TRBJ2-1 - TRBV30
CSARGPRTSGRVPYNEQFF TGCAGTGCTAGGGGCCCTCGGACTAGCGGGAGGGTCCCCTACAATGAGCAGTTCTTC TRBD2 TRBJ2-1 - TRBV20-1
CASSPWEGNTGELFF TGTGCCAGCAGTCCCTGGGAGGGGAATACCGGGGAGCTGTTTTTT TRBD2 TRBJ2-2 medium-sized TRBV11-1